This T cell receptor beta chain was captured in a study of blood T cells in healthy people across ages. Combining a sample-barcoded 5' primer with a J-beta primer mix, a second PCR ran for about 7 to 12 cycles. Via MiXCR, TCRdb re-called the 5' RACE reads, giving one row per CDR3 protein. The sample has fewer than 900,000 distinct CDR3 sequences, around 46% seen once. The donors, aged roughly 6 to 100, were healthy Caucasians from Russia. The ends were cut back, 5 bases at V and 2 bases at J, with 13 bases in the middle. The CDR3 is 15 amino acids. The germline V gene has CDR1 SEHNR and CDR2 FQNEAQ (reference sequence).

Sequencing was performed on blood. V gene TRBV7-9 combines with J gene TRBJ1-5, with D possibly matching TRBD1 (5 bases). The origin of this receptor is a woman aged 60-75 years in good health. The CDR3 loop reads CASSPQTDGNQPQHF. CDR3 in DNA: TGTGCCAGCAGCCCCCAGACAGACGGCAATCAGCCCCAGCATTTT.